The entry below describes one TCR beta chain. Antigen: not known. The record originates from a study of cytomegalovirus exposure and HLA in healthy donors. The overall study: In an early release, HLA-typed donors contributed some 80 million unique TCR sequences. The Caucasian-associated ancestry cluster contained 75% to 85% of the 398 genotyped donors.

60 Vbeta and 13 Jbeta primers were used in PCR. Using immunoSEQ multiplex PCR, the repertoire was profiled, and TCRdb retains in-frame clones only, with some absent. The top ten clones hold about 14% of a sample with 90,000 to 120,000 clones, around 67% of them seen once. Study results and caveats: Associated with cytomegalovirus, according to the listing, were fewer than 200 TCR beta chains.

The trim removed 6 bases at V and 7 bases at J, leaving 10 bases unmatched. Germline V gene data show CDR1 as SNHLY and CDR2 as FYNNEI. The CDR3 runs to 14 residues. This chain connects TRBV2 to TRBJ1-2; 8 positions match TRBD1. Sequencing used PBMCs. This receptor was taken from a woman in her thirties or forties in good health and CMV-seropositive. CDR3 DNA: TGTGCCAGCAGCCAGGGGGCAGGGGTCTTTGGCTACACCTTC. Amino acid sequence: CASSQGAGVFGYTF.